These 28 T cell receptor beta chains share one sample of origin, sequenced in a study of blood T cell repertoires in COVID-19. The protocol was immunoSEQ multiplex PCR, while the TCRdb copy is restricted to in-frame clones and leaves out a portion. The sample has roughly 250,000 clones, approximately 85% seen once. Specimen: peripheral blood. The receptors come from a human donor with COVID-19, enrolled during active disease. The donor label of this sample is uncertain.

The gene calls are TRBV3-1 (or the pseudogene TRBV3-2) and TRBJ2-3; TRBD2 agrees at 9 bases. The CDR3 covers 15 residues. Germline V lookup: CDR1 LGHDT, CDR2 YNNKEL (reference sequence). Trimming at V came to 4 bases and at J to 3 bases, leaving 5 bases not matched to a gene. The CDR3 DNA reads TGTGCCAGCAGCCCCAGAGCGGGAGGAACAGATACGCAGTATTTT. Residues: CASSPRAGGTDTQYF.

The V and J genes are TRBV24-1 and TRBJ2-3; TRBD1 aligns across 12 bases. V shed 9 bases, J shed 6 bases, and the junction held 6 bases outside the gene matches. CDR1 KGHDR and CDR2 SFDVKD come from the germline V gene. This CDR3 comprises 14 residues. The chain's CDR3 is CATSGTGGFDTQYF. The CDR3 DNA reads TGTGCCACCTCCGGGACAGGGGGCTTCGATACGCAGTATTTT.

The chain carries TRBV5-1 and TRBJ1-4; 11 bases line up with TRBD1. With V trimmed by 4 bases and J by 13 bases, 12 bases remained unmatched. Germline CDR1 is SGHRS and CDR2 is YFSETQ. The CDR3 covers 15 residues. The CDR3 reads CASSAGGTGGIRLFF. In DNA, the CDR3 is TGCGCCAGCAGCGCCGGTGGGACAGGGGGGATAAGACTGTTTTTT.

The chain links TRBV5-6 to TRBJ2-5; the match to TRBD1 covers 7 bases. This CDR3 comprises 15 residues. Per the germline V gene, CDR1 is SGHDT and CDR2 is YYEEEE. With V trimmed by 2 bases and J by 6 bases, 10 bases remained unmatched. CDR3 loop: CASSFPGTEGQTQYF. The CDR3, as DNA: TGTGCCAGCAGCTTTCCCGGGACAGAAGGTCAGACCCAGTACTTC. The full variable domain, completed using reference TRBV5-6 and TRBJ2-5, is DAGVTQSPTHLIKTRGQQVTLRCSPKSGHDTVSWYQQALGQGPQFIFQYYEEEERQRGNFPDRFSGHQFPNYSSELNVNALLLGDSALYLCASSFPGTEGQTQYFGPGTRLLVL.

The table lists this clone with a count of one. The rearrangement joins TRBV28 to TRBJ2-2; TRBD2 matches 13 bases. Germline V gives CDR1 MDHEN, CDR2 SYDVKM. V gave up 11 bases and J gave up 5 bases; unmatched junction bases: 8. The CDR3 has 15 residues. The CDR3 here is CACRGGLAGTGELFF. Written as DNA, the CDR3 is TGTGCCTGCCGAGGGGGACTAGCGGGGACCGGGGAGCTGTTTTTT.

V is TRBV9 and J is TRBJ1-3, with 7 bases matching TRBD1. CDR3 length equals 14 residues. J was trimmed by 4 bases and V by 2 bases; bases with no gene match: 3. Germline V CDR1 and CDR2: SGDLS, YYNGEE. The CDR3 DNA sequence: TGTGCCAGCAGCGTGGAGGGGGCAGGAAACACCATATATTTT. Protein sequence: CASSVEGAGNTIYF.

This rearrangement joins TRBV6-2 or TRBV6-3 to TRBJ2-7; 12 nucleotides agree with TRBD2. Germline CDR1 reads MNHEY; CDR2 reads SVGEGT. The CDR3 extends over 15 amino acids. Trimming took 5 bases from V and 5 from J; bases not matched to a gene: 7. CDR3 nucleotides: TGTGCCAGCAGTCCCCGACTAGCGGGAGCCCACGAGCAGTACTTC. Translating it yields CASSPRLAGAHEQYF.

CDR3 region: CASSYPSSGRTVYEQYF. CDR3 in DNA: TGTGCCAGCAGTTACCCGTCTAGCGGGAGGACCGTCTACGAGCAGTACTTC. V and J are TRBV6-2 or TRBV6-3 and TRBJ2-7, with 11 bases identical to TRBD2. The V and J ends lost 2 bases and 3 bases, in that order; junction bases with no gene match: 9. CDR3 length equals 17 residues. Per the germline V gene, CDR1 is MNHEY and CDR2 is SVGEGT.

The V and J genes are TRBV2 and TRBJ2-3, with 8 bases that match TRBD2. CDR3 length: 16 residues. V dropped 4 bases and J dropped 3; count of bases not matched to a gene: 9. Germline V CDR1 and CDR2: SNHLY, FYNNEI. The DNA for the CDR3 is TGTGCCAGCAGTGTGGAAGCGGGAGTGCCGACAGATACGCAGTATTTT. This translates into CASSVEAGVPTDTQYF.

The chain employs TRBV5-6 and TRBJ2-7, with D perhaps matching TRBD1 (6 bases). The germline V and J ends were trimmed by 6 bases and 1 base, with 11 bases remaining between them. The CDR3 is 13 amino acids. CDR1 is SGHDT and CDR2 is YYEEEE in the germline V gene. The CDR3 loop reads CASTRGGSYEQYF. The CDR3 region has the DNA TGTGCCAGCACCCGAGGGGGATCCTACGAGCAGTACTTC.

The CDR3 DNA follows: TGCGCCAGCAGCCGGACCGGGACAGGGAGAAACTATGGCTACACCTTC. Translation: CASSRTGTGRNYGYTF. The chain joins TRBV5-1 to TRBJ1-2; 9 nucleotides match TRBD1. This CDR3 has 16 amino acids. The trim removed 4 bases at V and 2 bases at J, leaving 9 bases unmatched. Germline assignment: CDR1 SGHRS and CDR2 YFSETQ. The full variable domain, with the rest looked up from reference TRBV5-1 and TRBJ1-2, is KAGVTQTPRYLIKTRGQQVTLSCSPISGHRSVSWYQQTPGQGLQFLFEYFSETQRNKGNFPGRFSGRQFSNSRSEMNVSTLELGDSALYLCASSRTGTGRNYGYTFGSGTRLTVV.

V usage is TRBV7-3 and J usage is TRBJ1-1, with no clear D. Per the germline V gene, CDR1 is SGHTA and CDR2 is FQGTGA. V was clipped by 5 bases and J by 0 bases, with 13 bases between them. CDR3 length equals 15 residues. CDR3 in DNA: TGTGCCAGCAGCCTAGAGGCGGAACTGAACACTGAAGCTTTCTTT. This gives the protein CASSLEAELNTEAFF.

There are a few counts of this clone. The rearrangement links TRBV7-9 to TRBJ1-3; D remains ambiguous. Germline V gene lookup returns CDR1 SEHNR and CDR2 FQNEAQ (reference sequence). V lost 8 bases and J lost 0, with 8 bases in between. The CDR3 runs 13 residues. In nucleotides, the CDR3 is TGTGCCAGCGGAGGTAACTCTGGAAACACCATATATTTT. Translated, it gives CASGGNSGNTIYF. The whole variable domain, remainder taken from reference TRBV7-9 and TRBJ1-3, is DTGVSQNPRHKITKRGQNVTFRCDPISEHNRLYWYRQTLGQGPEFLTYFQNEAQLEKSRLLSDRFSAERPKGSFSTLEIQRTEQGDSAMYLCASGGNSGNTIYFGEGSWLTVV.

J is TRBJ1-4 and V is TRBV28, with D possibly TRBD1 on 5 matching bases. Germline values: CDR1 MDHEN, CDR2 SYDVKM. This CDR3 region has 14 residues. V lost 3 bases and J 6 bases, leaving 11 bases between the germline ends. This chain's CDR3 is CASSFQGLYEKLFF. The CDR3, as DNA: TGTGCCAGCAGTTTCCAGGGTCTGTATGAAAAACTGTTTTTT.

The genes are TRBV4-3 and TRBJ1-6; 8 bases align to TRBD1. Losses at the gene ends were 1 base for V and 10 bases for J; bases not matched to a gene: 12. CDR3 size: 17 residues. Germline V gene data show CDR1 as LGHNA and CDR2 as YSLEER. The CDR3 bases are TGCGCCAGCAGCCAAGGGGACATCCAGGGGGCTAACTCACCCCTCCACTTT. Protein: CASSQGDIQGANSPLHF.

The rearrangement uses TRBV19 and TRBJ1-1; 9 nucleotides line up with TRBD1. The CDR3 covers 15 residues. Trimming cost V 5 bases and J 7 bases; bases outside gene matches: 11. Looked up from germline, CDR1 is LNHDA and CDR2 is SQIVND (reference sequence). The CDR3 DNA sequence: TGTGCCAGTAGTCAGGGCCGGGACAGGGTAATTGAAGCTTTCTTT. It encodes CASSQGRDRVIEAFF. Full variable domain (remainder filled in from reference TRBV19 and TRBJ1-1): DGGITQSPKYLFRKEGQNVTLSCEQNLNHDAMYWYRQDPGQGLRLIYYSQIVNDFQKGDIAEGYSVSREKKESFPLTVTSAQKNPTAFYLCASSQGRDRVIEAFFGQGTRLTVV.

This chain links TRBV7-9 with TRBJ1-6; 7 positions agree with TRBD1. The CDR3 has 14 amino acids. Germline-derived CDR1 and CDR2 are SEHNR and FQNEAQ (reference sequence). V lost 5 bases and J lost 7; bases outside the gene matches: 5. The CDR3 reads CASSRTGANSPLHF. CDR3 nucleotide sequence: TGTGCCAGCAGCCGAACAGGGGCCAATTCACCCCTCCACTTT.

This clone was detected only once. V usage is TRBV21-1 and J usage is TRBJ1-1; the D call of TRBD1 is as the table states it, not checked on the DNA. TRBV21-1 is recorded as a pseudogene. This CDR3 is 15 amino acids long. The CDR3 region is CASSTGGPEKTEAFF. In DNA, the CDR3 is TGTGCCAGCAGCACAGGGGGCCCAGAGAAAACTGAAGCTTTCTTT.

The rearrangement uses TRBV3-1 (or the pseudogene TRBV3-2) and TRBJ1-2; 7 positions agree with TRBD1. The CDR3 has 15 amino acids. After removal of 4 bases from V and 5 bases from J, the junction contained 10 bases not matched to a gene. CDR1 is LGHDT, CDR2 YNNKEL, per germline (reference sequence). The CDR3 protein is CASSPTQGGRYGYTF. The CDR3 nucleotides read TGTGCCAGCAGCCCCACTCAGGGGGGTCGGTATGGCTACACCTTC.

The chain recombines TRBV27 with TRBJ1-6, with TRBD1 matching over 10 bases. Germline CDR1 MNHEY, CDR2 SMNVEV (reference sequence). The J segment lost 8 bases and the V segment lost 6 bases, leaving 10 bases of the junction unmatched. The CDR3 length is 16 residues. The CDR3 DNA reads TGTGCCAGCAGCCGGTTCCCGGGACAGGGGTATTCACCCCTCCACTTT. Translating gives CASSRFPGQGYSPLHF.

The CDR3 bases are TGTGCCAGTAGTATAGACGGACAGAATGGCTACACCTTC. This sequence encodes CASSIDGQNGYTF. The chain combines TRBV19 with TRBJ1-2; a weak D match, TRBD1 (6 bases). Trimming removed 0 bases from V and 6 bases from J, with 8 bases in between. In germline, CDR1 is LNHDA, CDR2 SQIVND (reference sequence). The CDR3 is 13 amino acids.

This sequence joins TRBV30 and TRBJ1-2; 7 nucleotides line up with TRBD1. CDR1 GTSNPN and CDR2 SVGIG come from the germline V gene (reference sequence). V shed 8 bases, J shed 0 bases, and the junction held 6 bases outside the gene matches. This CDR3 has 13 amino acids. The CDR3 spells CAANQGANYGYTF. The CDR3 DNA sequence: TGTGCCGCGAATCAGGGGGCTAACTATGGCTACACCTTC. Full variable domain (missing parts from reference TRBV30 and TRBJ1-2): SQTIHQWPATLVQPVGSPLSLECTVEGTSNPNLYWYRQAAGRGLQLLFYSVGIGQISSEVPQNLSASRPQDRQFILSSKKLLLSDSGFYLCAANQGANYGYTFGSGTRLTVV.

The CDR3 nucleotides read TGTGCCAGCAGCCCAGGACTAGCGGGGGACCTAGCTAGCACAGATACGCAGTATTTT. Translating gives CASSPGLAGDLASTDTQYF. This rearrangement joins TRBV13 to TRBJ2-3, with 13 bases fitting TRBD2. Trimming removed 5 bases from V and 0 bases from J; junction bases left unmatched: 11. Germline-derived CDR1 and CDR2 are PRHDT and FYEKMQ (reference sequence). The CDR3 loop spans 19 amino acids.

The V call is TRBV6-5, the J call TRBJ1-5, with 7 positions matching TRBD1. Trimming at V came to 2 bases and at J to 5 bases, leaving 9 bases not matched to a gene. CDR1 and CDR2 (germline): MNHEY, SVGAGI. The CDR3 is made up of 16 amino acids. The CDR3 is CASSYPTGMKDQPQHF. Written as DNA, the CDR3 is TGTGCCAGCAGTTACCCGACAGGGATGAAAGATCAGCCCCAGCATTTT.

The chain is built from TRBV7-9 and TRBJ1-5, with D unclear. Germline CDR1 is SEHNR and CDR2 is FQNEAQ (reference sequence). The CDR3 runs to 13 residues. Trimming took 4 bases from V and 7 from J, leaving 11 bases between them. Here the CDR3 DNA reads TGTGCCAGCAGCTCAGAGGGCGGCCAGCCCCAGCATTTT. Protein: CASSSEGGQPQHF.

The J gene is TRBJ2-2, the V gene TRBV11-3, with D possibly TRBD1 on 6 matching bases. There are 15 residues in the CDR3. The germline gives CDR1 SGHNT, CDR2 YENEEA. Trimming took 3 bases from V and 3 from J, leaving 11 bases between them. Here the CDR3 reads CASSFTGFDTGELFF. CDR3 bases: TGTGCCAGCAGCTTTACAGGGTTTGACACCGGGGAGCTGTTTTTT.

The rearrangement joins TRBV4-2 to TRBJ1-5, with TRBD1 as a possible D gene (5 bases). Trimming stripped 0 bases from V and 6 bases from J, with 12 bases between. The CDR3 is 15 amino acids. Germline V CDR1 and CDR2: LGHNA, YNFKEQ. CDR3 DNA: TGTGCCAGCAGCCAAGATTGGCCTGGGGCTCAGCCCCAGCATTTT. This translates into CASSQDWPGAQPQHF.

The chain recombines TRBV18 with TRBJ2-5, with 7 bases fitting TRBD2. The CDR3 is 15 amino acids. The V gene's germline CDR1 is KGHSH and CDR2 LQKENI. The trim removed 2 bases at V and 0 bases at J, leaving 3 bases unmatched. The CDR3 sequence: CASSPSGLHQETQYF. In DNA, the CDR3 is TGTGCCAGCTCACCATCGGGACTACACCAAGAGACCCAGTACTTC.